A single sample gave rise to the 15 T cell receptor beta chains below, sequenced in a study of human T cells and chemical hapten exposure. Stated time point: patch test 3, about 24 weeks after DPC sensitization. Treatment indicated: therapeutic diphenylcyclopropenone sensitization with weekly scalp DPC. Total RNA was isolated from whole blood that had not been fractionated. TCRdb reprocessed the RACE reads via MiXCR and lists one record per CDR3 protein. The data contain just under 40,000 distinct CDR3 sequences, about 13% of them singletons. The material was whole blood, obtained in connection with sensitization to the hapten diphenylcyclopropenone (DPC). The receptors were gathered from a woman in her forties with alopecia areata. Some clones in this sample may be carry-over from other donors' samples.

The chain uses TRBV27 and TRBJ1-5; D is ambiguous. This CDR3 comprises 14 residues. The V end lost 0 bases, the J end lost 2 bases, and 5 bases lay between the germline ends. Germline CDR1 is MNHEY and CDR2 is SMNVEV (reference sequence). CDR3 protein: CASSLSIRNQPQHF. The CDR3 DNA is TGTGCCAGCAGTTTATCAATCCGCAATCAGCCCCAGCATTTT.

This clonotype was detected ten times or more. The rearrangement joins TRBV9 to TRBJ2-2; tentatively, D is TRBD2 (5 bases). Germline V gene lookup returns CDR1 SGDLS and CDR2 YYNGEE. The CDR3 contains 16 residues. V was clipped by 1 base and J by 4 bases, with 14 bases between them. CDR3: CASSVSPSGITGELFF. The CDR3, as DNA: TGTGCCAGCAGCGTATCCCCGTCGGGGATCACCGGGGAGCTGTTTTTT. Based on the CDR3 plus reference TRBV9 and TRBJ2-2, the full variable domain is DSGVTQTPKHLITATGQRVTLRCSPRSGDLSVYWYQQSLDQGLQFLIQYYNGEERAKGNILERFSAQQFPDLHSELNLSSLELGDSALYFCASSVSPSGITGELFFGEGSRLTVL.

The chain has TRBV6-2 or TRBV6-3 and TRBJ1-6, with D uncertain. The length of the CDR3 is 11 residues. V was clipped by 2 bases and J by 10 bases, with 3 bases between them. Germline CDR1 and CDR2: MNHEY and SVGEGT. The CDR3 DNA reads TGTGCCAGCAGTTACCAGTCACCCCTCCACTTT. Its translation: CASSYQSPLHF.

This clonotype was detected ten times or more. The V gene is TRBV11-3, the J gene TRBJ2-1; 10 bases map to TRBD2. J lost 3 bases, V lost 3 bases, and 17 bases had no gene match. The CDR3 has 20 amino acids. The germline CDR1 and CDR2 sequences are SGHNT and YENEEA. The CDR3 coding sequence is TGTGCCAGCAGCTTGGATTCCCTCCTCCTAGCGGGGGCCATCTACAATGAGCAGTTCTTC. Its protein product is CASSLDSLLLAGAIYNEQFF.

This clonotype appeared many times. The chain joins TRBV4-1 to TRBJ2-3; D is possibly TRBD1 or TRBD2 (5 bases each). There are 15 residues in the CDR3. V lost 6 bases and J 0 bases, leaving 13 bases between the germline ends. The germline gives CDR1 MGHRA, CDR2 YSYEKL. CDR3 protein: CASRSGTHSTDTQYF. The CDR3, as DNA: TGCGCCAGCAGATCCGGGACCCACAGCACAGATACGCAGTATTTT.

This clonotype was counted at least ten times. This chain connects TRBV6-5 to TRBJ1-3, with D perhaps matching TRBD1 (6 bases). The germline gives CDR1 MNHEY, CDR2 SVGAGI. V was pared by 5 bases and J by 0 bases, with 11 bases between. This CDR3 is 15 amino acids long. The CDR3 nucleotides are TGTGCCAGCAGTCTCCGGGACACCTCTGGAAACACCATATATTTT. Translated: CASSLRDTSGNTIYF.

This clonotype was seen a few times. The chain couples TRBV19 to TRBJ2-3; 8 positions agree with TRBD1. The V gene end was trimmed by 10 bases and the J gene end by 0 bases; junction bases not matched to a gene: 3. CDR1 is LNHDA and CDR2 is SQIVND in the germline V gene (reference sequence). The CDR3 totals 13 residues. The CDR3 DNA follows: TGTGCCACCGACAGGGGAAGCACAGATACGCAGTATTTT. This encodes CATDRGSTDTQYF.

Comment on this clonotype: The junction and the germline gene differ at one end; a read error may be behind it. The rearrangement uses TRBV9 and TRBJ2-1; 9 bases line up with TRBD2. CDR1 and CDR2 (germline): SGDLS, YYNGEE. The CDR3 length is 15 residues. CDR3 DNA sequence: TGTGCCAGCAGCGTAGTCGCGGGGGGGTACAAAGAGCAGTTCTTC. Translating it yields CASSVVAGGYKEQFF.

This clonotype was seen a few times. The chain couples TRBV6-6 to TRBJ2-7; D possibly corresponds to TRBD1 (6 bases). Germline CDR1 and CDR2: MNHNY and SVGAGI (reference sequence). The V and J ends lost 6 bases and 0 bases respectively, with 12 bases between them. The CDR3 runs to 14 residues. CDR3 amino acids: CASRLTGSSYEQYF. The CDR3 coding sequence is TGTGCCAGCAGGTTGACAGGAAGCTCCTACGAGCAGTACTTC.

This CDR3 reads CAGGLGGSAEQFF. CDR3 DNA: TGTGCCGGCGGACTAGGGGGCTCGGCTGAGCAGTTCTTC. The chain has TRBV2 and TRBJ2-1; D is perhaps TRBD1 or TRBD2 (7 bases each). V lost 11 bases to trimming and J lost 9 bases, with 20 bases between them. CDR1 and CDR2 from the germline V gene are SNHLY and FYNNEI. The CDR3 is 13 amino acids.

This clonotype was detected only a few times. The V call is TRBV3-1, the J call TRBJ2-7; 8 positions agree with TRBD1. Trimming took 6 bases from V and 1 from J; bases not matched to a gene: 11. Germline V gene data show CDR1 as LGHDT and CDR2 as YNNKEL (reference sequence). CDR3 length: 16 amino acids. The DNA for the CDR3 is TGTGCCAGCAGTCCGTTCGGGACAGGCGATTCCTACGAGCAGTACTTC. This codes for CASSPFGTGDSYEQYF.

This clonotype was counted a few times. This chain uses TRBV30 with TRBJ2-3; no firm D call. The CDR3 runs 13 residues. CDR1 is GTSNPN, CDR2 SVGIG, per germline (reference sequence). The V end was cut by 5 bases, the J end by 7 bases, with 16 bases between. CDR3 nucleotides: TGTGCCTGGGGGATCTTCAGCACGAATACGCAGTATTTT. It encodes CAWGIFSTNTQYF.

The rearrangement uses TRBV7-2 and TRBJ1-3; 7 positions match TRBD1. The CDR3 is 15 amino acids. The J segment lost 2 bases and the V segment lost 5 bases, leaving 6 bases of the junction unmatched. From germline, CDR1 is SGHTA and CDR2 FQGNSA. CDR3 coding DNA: TGTGCCAGCAGCCCGATAGGGACAGCTGGAAACACCATATATTTT. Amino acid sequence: CASSPIGTAGNTIYF.

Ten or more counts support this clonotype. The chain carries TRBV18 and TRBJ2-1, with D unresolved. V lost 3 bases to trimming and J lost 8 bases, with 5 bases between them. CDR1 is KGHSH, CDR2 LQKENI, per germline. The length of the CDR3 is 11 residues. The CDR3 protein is CASSPDDEQFF. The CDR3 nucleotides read TGTGCCAGCTCACCTGATGATGAGCAGTTCTTC.

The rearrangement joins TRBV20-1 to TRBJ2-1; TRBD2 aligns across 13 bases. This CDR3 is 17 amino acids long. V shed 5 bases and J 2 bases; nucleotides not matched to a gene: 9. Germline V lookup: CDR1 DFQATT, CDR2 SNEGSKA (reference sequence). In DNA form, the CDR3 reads TGCAGTGCTGCCCTCGGACTAGCGGGGGCCGCCTACAATGAGCAGTTCTTC. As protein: CSAALGLAGAAYNEQFF.